The TCR beta chain under discussion was sequenced for a study of blood T cells in healthy people across ages. A sample-barcoded 5' primer and a J-beta primer mix were used in a second PCR of roughly 6 to 11 cycles. TCRdb reanalysed the 5' RACE reads using MiXCR and keeps one entry per CDR3 protein. The sample shows roughly 800,000 distinct CDR3 sequences, about 53% of them seen only once. This clonotype came up a few times. The sequencing input was blood. This clonotype was sampled from an elderly man in good health.

The CDR3 sequence: CASSLSSLGGANVLTF. CDR3 nucleotide sequence: TGTGCCAGCAGTTTATCGTCCCTCGGTGGGGCCAACGTCCTGACTTTC. The chain employs TRBV27 and TRBJ2-6; D is unclear. CDR3 length: 16 amino acids. From germline, CDR1 is MNHEY and CDR2 SMNVEV (reference sequence). Deletions cut 0 bases from V and 3 bases from J, with 9 bases between.